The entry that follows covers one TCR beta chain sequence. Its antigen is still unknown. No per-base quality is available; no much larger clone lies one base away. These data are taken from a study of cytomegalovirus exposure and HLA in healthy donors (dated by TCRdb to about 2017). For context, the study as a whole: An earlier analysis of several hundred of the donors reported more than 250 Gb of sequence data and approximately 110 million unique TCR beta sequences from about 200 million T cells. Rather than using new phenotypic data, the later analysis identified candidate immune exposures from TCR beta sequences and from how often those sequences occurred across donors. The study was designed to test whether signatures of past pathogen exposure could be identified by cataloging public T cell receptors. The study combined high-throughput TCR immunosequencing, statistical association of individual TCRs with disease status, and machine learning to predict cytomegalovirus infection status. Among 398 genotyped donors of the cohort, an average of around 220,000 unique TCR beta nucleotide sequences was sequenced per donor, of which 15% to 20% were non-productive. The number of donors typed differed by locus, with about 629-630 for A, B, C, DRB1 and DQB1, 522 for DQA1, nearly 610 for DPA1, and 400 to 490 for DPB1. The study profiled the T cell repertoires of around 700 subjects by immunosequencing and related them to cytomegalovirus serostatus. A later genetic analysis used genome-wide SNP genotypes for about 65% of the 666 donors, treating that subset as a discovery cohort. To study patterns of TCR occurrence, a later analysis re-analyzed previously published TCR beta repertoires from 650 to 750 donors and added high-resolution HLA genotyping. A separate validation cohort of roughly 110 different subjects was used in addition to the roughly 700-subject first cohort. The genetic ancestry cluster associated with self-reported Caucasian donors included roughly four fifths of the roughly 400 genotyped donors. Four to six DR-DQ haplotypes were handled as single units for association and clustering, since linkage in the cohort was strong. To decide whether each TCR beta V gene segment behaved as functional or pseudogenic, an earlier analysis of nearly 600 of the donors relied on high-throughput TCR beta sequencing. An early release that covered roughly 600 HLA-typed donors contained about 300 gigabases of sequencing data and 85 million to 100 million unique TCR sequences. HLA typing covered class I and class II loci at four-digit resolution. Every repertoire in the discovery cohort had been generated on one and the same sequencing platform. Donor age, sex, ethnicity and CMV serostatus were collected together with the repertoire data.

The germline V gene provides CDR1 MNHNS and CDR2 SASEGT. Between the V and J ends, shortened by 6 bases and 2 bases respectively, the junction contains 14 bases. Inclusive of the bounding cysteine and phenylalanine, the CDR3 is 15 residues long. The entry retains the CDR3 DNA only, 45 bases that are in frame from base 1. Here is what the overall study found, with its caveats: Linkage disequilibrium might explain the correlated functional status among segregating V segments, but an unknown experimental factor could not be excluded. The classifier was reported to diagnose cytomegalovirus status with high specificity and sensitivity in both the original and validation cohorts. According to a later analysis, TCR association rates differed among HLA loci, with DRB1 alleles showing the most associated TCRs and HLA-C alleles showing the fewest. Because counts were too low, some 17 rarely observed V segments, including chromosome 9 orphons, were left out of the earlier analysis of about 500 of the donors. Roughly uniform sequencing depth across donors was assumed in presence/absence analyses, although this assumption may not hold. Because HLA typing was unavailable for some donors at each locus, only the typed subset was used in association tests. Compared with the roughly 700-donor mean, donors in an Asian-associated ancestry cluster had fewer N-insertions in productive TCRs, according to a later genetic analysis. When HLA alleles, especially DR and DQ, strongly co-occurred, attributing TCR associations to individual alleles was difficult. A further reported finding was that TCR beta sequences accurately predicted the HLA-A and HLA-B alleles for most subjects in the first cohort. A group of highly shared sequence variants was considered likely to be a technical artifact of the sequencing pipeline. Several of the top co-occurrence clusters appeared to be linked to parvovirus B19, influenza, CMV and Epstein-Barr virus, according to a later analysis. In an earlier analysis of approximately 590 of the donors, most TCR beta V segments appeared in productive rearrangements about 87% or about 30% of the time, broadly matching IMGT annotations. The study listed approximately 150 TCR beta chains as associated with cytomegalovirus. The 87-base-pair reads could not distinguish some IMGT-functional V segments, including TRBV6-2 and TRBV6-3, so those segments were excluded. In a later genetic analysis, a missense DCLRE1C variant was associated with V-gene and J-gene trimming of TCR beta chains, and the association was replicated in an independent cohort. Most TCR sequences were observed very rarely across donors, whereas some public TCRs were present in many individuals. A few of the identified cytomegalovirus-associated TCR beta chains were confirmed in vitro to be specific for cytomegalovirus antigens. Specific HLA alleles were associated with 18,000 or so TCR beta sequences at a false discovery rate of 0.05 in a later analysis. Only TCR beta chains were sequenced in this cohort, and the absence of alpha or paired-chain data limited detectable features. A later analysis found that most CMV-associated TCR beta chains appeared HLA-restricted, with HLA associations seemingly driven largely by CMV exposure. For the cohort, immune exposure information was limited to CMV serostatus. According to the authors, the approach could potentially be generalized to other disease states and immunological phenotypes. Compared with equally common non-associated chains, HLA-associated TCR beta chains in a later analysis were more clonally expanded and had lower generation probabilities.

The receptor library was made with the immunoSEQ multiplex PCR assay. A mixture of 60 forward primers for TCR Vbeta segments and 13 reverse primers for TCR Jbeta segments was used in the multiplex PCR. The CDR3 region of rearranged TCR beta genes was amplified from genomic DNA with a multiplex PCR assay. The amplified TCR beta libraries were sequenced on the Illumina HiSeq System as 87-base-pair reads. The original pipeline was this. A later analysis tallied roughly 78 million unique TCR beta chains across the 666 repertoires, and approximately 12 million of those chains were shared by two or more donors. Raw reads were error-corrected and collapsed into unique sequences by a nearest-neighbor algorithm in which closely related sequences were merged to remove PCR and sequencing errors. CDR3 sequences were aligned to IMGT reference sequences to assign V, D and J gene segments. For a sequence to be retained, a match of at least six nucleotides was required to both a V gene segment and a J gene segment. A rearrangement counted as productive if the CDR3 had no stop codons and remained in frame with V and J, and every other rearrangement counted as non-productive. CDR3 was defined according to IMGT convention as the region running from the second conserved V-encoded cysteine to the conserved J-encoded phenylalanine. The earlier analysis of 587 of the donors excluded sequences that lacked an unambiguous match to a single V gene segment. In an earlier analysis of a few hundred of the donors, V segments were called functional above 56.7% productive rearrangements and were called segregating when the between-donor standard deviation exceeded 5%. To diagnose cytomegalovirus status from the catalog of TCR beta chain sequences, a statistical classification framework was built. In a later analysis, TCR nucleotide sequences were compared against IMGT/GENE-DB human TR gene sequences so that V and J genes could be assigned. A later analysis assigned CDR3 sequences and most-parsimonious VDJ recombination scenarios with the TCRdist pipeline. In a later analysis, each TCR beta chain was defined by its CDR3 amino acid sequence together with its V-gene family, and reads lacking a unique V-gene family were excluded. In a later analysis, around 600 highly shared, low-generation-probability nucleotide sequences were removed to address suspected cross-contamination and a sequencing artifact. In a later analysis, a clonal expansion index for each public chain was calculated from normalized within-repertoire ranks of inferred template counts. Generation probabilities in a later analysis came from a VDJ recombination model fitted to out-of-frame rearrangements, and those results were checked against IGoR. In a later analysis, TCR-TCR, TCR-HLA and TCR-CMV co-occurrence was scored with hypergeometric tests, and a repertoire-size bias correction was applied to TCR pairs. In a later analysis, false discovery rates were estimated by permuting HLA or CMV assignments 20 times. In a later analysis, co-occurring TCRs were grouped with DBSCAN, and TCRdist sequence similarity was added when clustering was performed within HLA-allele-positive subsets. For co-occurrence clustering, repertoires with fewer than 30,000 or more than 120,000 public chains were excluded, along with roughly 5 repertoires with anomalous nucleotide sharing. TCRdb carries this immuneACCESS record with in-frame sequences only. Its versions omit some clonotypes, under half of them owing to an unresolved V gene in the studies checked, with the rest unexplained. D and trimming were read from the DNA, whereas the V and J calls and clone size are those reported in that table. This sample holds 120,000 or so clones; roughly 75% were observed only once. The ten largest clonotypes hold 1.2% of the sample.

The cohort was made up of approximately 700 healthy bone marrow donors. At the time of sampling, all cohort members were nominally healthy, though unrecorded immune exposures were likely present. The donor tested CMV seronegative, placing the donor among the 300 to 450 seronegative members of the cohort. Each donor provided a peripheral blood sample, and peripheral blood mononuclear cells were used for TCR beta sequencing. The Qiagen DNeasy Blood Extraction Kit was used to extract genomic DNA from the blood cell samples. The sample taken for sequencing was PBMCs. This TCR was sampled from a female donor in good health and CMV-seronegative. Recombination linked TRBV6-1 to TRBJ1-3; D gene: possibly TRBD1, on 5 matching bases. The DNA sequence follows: TGTGCCAGCAGGACAGCACCAAACCCTGGAAACACCATATATTTT. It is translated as CASRTAPNPGNTIYF.